This passage covers 27 T cell receptor beta chains from one sample sequenced in a study of radiotherapy plus CTLA-4 blockade in lung cancer. The assay was immunoSEQ multiplex PCR, and TCRdb's table has in-frame clones only and misses some. The sample lists approximately 67,000 clones, over 75% occurring once. The source material was peripheral blood, sampled from a patient treated with radiotherapy plus ipilimumab. All receptors derive from a human donor with non-small cell lung cancer who had a partial response to radiotherapy plus ipilimumab.

The J gene is TRBJ1-5, the V gene TRBV2; D is perhaps TRBD1 (5 bases). The CDR3 totals 14 residues. With 5 bases removed from V and 0 bases from J, the gap between germline ends came to 8 bases. The germline CDR1 and CDR2 sequences are SNHLY and FYNNEI. The CDR3 spells CASSWDFSNQPQHF. The DNA for the CDR3 is TGTGCCAGCAGTTGGGACTTTAGCAATCAGCCCCAGCATTTT.

The chain has TRBV7-9 and TRBJ1-5, with D maybe TRBD1 (5 bases). Germline CDR1 is SEHNR and CDR2 is FQNEAQ (reference sequence). This CDR3 is 13 amino acids long. Trimming removed 0 bases from V and 11 bases from J, with 11 bases in between. The CDR3 is CASSLALGGAQHF. In DNA form, the CDR3 reads TGTGCCAGCAGCTTAGCGCTCGGAGGGGCCCAGCATTTT.

This clone has a single count. This chain uses TRBV11-2 with TRBJ1-2; no firm D call. CDR1 is SGHAT and CDR2 is FQNNGV in the germline V gene. This CDR3 region has 13 residues. V was pared by 6 bases and J by 8 bases, with 16 bases between. This CDR3 reads CASSQDWGGGYTF. CDR3 nucleotides: TGTGCCAGCAGTCAAGACTGGGGAGGGGGCTACACCTTC.

The V gene is TRBV5-1, the J gene TRBJ2-3; 7 positions agree with TRBD1. J lost 3 bases, V lost 0 bases, and 7 bases had no gene match. Germline CDR1 reads SGHRS; CDR2 reads YFSETQ. CDR3 length: 16 amino acids. The CDR3 DNA reads TGCGCCAGCAGCTTGGGACAGGGTGTTGGGACAGATACGCAGTATTTT. Its protein product is CASSLGQGVGTDTQYF.

This clone was counted between two and nine times. The chain couples TRBV10-3 to TRBJ2-3; 14 bases are a match to TRBD2. CDR1 and CDR2 (germline): ENHRY, SYGVKD. The CDR3 loop spans 17 amino acids. Trimming took 4 bases from V and 4 from J; bases not matched to a gene: 7. The CDR3 spells CAISGGTSGSSADTQYF. For the CDR3, the DNA is TGTGCCATCAGTGGCGGGACTAGCGGGAGTTCAGCAGATACGCAGTATTTT.

This clone appeared a few times. The rearrangement uses TRBV7-9 and TRBJ2-1; no firm D call. Looked up from germline, CDR1 is SEHNR and CDR2 is FQNEAQ (reference sequence). The CDR3 consists of 15 residues. V lost 5 bases, J lost 4 bases, and 15 bases lay in between. CDR3 amino acids: CASSNPLSSYNEQFF. CDR3 in DNA: TGTGCCAGCAGCAACCCACTATCCTCTTACAATGAGCAGTTCTTC.

The rearrangement joins TRBV25-1 to TRBJ2-5; 9 positions agree with TRBD2. The trim removed 5 bases at V and 3 bases at J, leaving 7 bases unmatched. CDR3 length: 15 residues. Germline V CDR1 and CDR2: MGHDK, SYGVNS. CDR3 DNA: TGTGCCAGCAGTAAAGCGGGAGGCTACAAAGAGACCCAGTACTTC. Protein sequence: CASSKAGGYKETQYF.

This rearrangement joins TRBV19 to TRBJ2-2; tentative D call: TRBD1 (6 bases). The V gene lost 7 bases and the J gene lost 7 bases, with 22 bases spanning the gap. The V gene's germline CDR1 is LNHDA and CDR2 SQIVND (reference sequence). The CDR3 has 16 amino acids. DNA for the CDR3: TGTGCCAGTACCATAAACCGGGACAATCAATTCGGGGAGCTGTTTTTT. Amino acids: CASTINRDNQFGELFF. Supplemented by reference TRBV19 and TRBJ2-2, the full variable domain reads DGGITQSPKYLFRKEGQNVTLSCEQNLNHDAMYWYRQDPGQGLRLIYYSQIVNDFQKGDIAEGYSVSREKKESFPLTVTSAQKNPTAFYLCASTINRDNQFGELFFGEGSRLTVL.

This chain uses TRBV28 with TRBJ2-3; the D is unclear. Germline CDR1 MDHEN, CDR2 SYDVKM. The CDR3 contains 15 residues. The ends were cut back, 6 bases at V and 4 bases at J, with 17 bases in the middle. The DNA of the CDR3 is TGTGCCAGCAGCCCGACTCTGATGATCCCAGATACGCAGTATTTT. Protein product: CASSPTLMIPDTQYF.

The rearrangement links TRBV7-3 to TRBJ2-3; 12 bases match TRBD2. V trimming: 1 base; J trimming: 4 bases; junction bases outside the gene matches: 3. There are 16 residues in the CDR3. Germline CDR1 SGHTA, CDR2 FQGTGA. This CDR3 is CASSLRTSGNADTQYF. The CDR3, as DNA: TGTGCCAGCAGCTTAAGGACTAGCGGGAACGCAGATACGCAGTATTTT.

The chain carries TRBV2 and TRBJ2-1, with 9 bases aligning to TRBD2. The CDR3 is 14 amino acids. V was clipped by 6 bases and J by 7 bases; unmatched bases: 7. Germline V gene lookup returns CDR1 SNHLY and CDR2 FYNNEI. CDR3 loop: CASSNSGSRNEQFF. CDR3 sequence (DNA): TGTGCCAGCAGCAATAGCGGGAGTAGGAATGAGCAGTTCTTC.

V usage is TRBV6-5 and J usage is TRBJ2-7; 9 nucleotides match TRBD1. This CDR3 comprises 16 residues. Per the germline V gene, CDR1 is MNHEY and CDR2 is SVGAGI. V was clipped by 0 bases and J by 2 bases; unmatched bases: 5. The CDR3 sequence: CASSYSDRGYTYEQYF. DNA of the CDR3: TGTGCCAGCAGTTACTCGGACAGGGGATACACCTACGAGCAGTACTTC.

This clone was picked up a small number of times. The chain is built from TRBV5-4 and TRBJ2-7, with D maybe TRBD2 (6 bases). V lost 0 bases, J lost 3 bases, and 19 bases lay in between. The CDR3 has 17 amino acids. Germline-derived CDR1 and CDR2 are SGHNT and YYREEE (reference sequence). This chain's CDR3 is CASSLDGITSRIYEQYF. The CDR3 DNA is TGTGCCAGCAGCTTGGACGGAATCACTAGCCGGATCTACGAGCAGTACTTC.

Note on this clone: This CDR3 is also generated by other DNA sequences in the sample. The chain uses TRBV6-5 and TRBJ2-3, with D perhaps matching TRBD2 (6 bases). Trimming took off 2 bases at V and 4 bases at J, with 10 bases between the two ends. The CDR3 is 14 amino acids. CDR1 and CDR2 (germline): MNHEY, SVGAGI. CDR3 in DNA: TGTGCCAGCAGTTACCCGGGAGCCCCAGATACGCAGTATTTT. It codes for CASSYPGAPDTQYF.

The chain couples TRBV29-1 to TRBJ2-5; D is possibly TRBD2 (5 bases). The germline CDR1 and CDR2 sequences are SQVTM and ANQGSEA. V lost 3 bases to trimming and J lost 0 bases, with 11 bases between them. The CDR3 contains 14 residues. The CDR3 nucleotides read TGCAGCGTTGAGCCGGCTAGCCACCAAGAGACCCAGTACTTC. The encoded protein is CSVEPASHQETQYF.

This chain links TRBV5-1 with TRBJ2-1, with TRBD1 matching over 8 bases. This CDR3 comprises 17 residues. The ends lost 4 bases at V and 6 bases at J; junction bases unmatched: 15. CDR1 SGHRS and CDR2 YFSETQ come from the germline V gene. The CDR3 sequence: CASSPEVGTGWANEQFF. The CDR3 nucleotides are TGCGCCAGCAGCCCTGAGGTCGGGACAGGTTGGGCCAATGAGCAGTTCTTC. The whole variable domain, remainder taken from reference TRBV5-1 and TRBJ2-1, is KAGVTQTPRYLIKTRGQQVTLSCSPISGHRSVSWYQQTPGQGLQFLFEYFSETQRNKGNFPGRFSGRQFSNSRSEMNVSTLELGDSALYLCASSPEVGTGWANEQFFGPGTRLTVL.

V usage is TRBV18 and J usage is TRBJ2-7; D uncertain. The germline gives CDR1 KGHSH, CDR2 LQKENI. V dropped 0 bases and J dropped 2 bases, with 5 bases sitting between them. The CDR3 is 13 residues long. As DNA, the CDR3 is TGTGCCAGCTCACCACCTAAAACCTACGAGCAGTACTTC. Translating gives CASSPPKTYEQYF.

The chain uses TRBV19 and TRBJ2-7; 9 bases align to TRBD1. The V gene end was trimmed by 3 bases and the J gene end by 1 base; junction bases not matched to a gene: 4. CDR1 is LNHDA, CDR2 SQIVND, per germline (reference sequence). The CDR3 consists of 15 residues. CDR3 sequence reads: CASSMEGTGSYEQYF. In nucleotides, the CDR3 is TGTGCCAGTAGTATGGAGGGGACAGGGTCCTACGAGCAGTACTTC.

The chain is built from TRBV9 and TRBJ2-1; 13 nucleotides line up with TRBD2. The CDR3 spans 16 residues. Germline values: CDR1 SGDLS, CDR2 YYNGEE. V shed 3 bases, J shed 9 bases, and the junction held 9 bases outside the gene matches. The CDR3 coding sequence is TGTGCCAGCAGCGAGGAAGAGGGACTAGCGGGATTTGAGCAGTTCTTC. It translates to CASSEEEGLAGFEQFF.

The chain has TRBV27 and TRBJ2-5; tentative D call: TRBD2 (5 bases). V was shortened by 5 bases and J by 6 bases, with 22 bases between the two germline ends. CDR3 length: 16 amino acids. Germline V gene data show CDR1 as MNHEY and CDR2 as SMNVEV (reference sequence). This CDR3 reads CASSPHERGEEKTQYF. As DNA, the CDR3 is TGTGCCAGCAGTCCCCACGAACGGGGAGAGGAAAAGACCCAGTACTTC.

V gene TRBV28 combines with J gene TRBJ2-7, with 7 bases aligning to TRBD2. Germline V gene sequence: CDR1 MDHEN, CDR2 SYDVKM. V gave up 5 bases and J gave up 5 bases; unmatched junction bases: 12. This CDR3 region has 15 residues. The CDR3 loop is CASSPPGGGVDEQYF. In DNA form, the CDR3 reads TGTGCCAGCAGTCCCCCCGGCGGGGGTGTAGACGAGCAGTACTTC.

V usage is TRBV15 and J usage is TRBJ2-3, with a possible D match to TRBD2 (5 bases). The V end was cut by 0 bases, the J end by 2 bases, with 12 bases between. Germline CDR1 reads LNHNV; CDR2 reads YYDKDF (reference sequence). This CDR3 region has 16 residues. The CDR3 protein is CATSRDDPGSTDTQYF. The CDR3 DNA follows: TGTGCCACCAGCAGAGACGACCCGGGGTCCACAGATACGCAGTATTTT.

V usage is TRBV27 and J usage is TRBJ1-2, with 8 bases fitting TRBD1. This CDR3 is 14 amino acids long. Looked up from germline, CDR1 is MNHEY and CDR2 is SMNVEV (reference sequence). Unmatched junction bases numbered 5, after V lost 1 base and J lost 7 bases. CDR3 in amino acids: CASSLYRGMGGYTF. The CDR3 region has the DNA TGTGCCAGCAGTTTATACAGGGGGATGGGTGGCTACACCTTC.

CDR3 DNA: TGTGCCAGCAGTTTAATCAGGGACAGGACTAATGAAAAACTGTTTTTT. Amino acid sequence: CASSLIRDRTNEKLFF. This chain uses TRBV28 with TRBJ1-4; 8 bases are a match to TRBD1. The CDR3 extends over 16 amino acids. The V and J ends lost 2 bases and 2 bases, in that order; junction bases with no gene match: 4. CDR1 and CDR2 (germline): MDHEN, SYDVKM.

The V gene is TRBV18, the J gene TRBJ1-1; TRBD1 matches at 10 bases. The CDR3 has 14 residues. V gave up 1 base and J gave up 7 bases; unmatched junction bases: 3. Germline V gene lookup returns CDR1 KGHSH and CDR2 LQKENI. In nucleotides, the CDR3 is TGTGCCAGCTCACCACGGGACAGGGGAGTTGAAGCTTTCTTT. Translating gives CASSPRDRGVEAFF.

The chain combines TRBV2 with TRBJ2-7, with 7 bases identical to TRBD1. CDR1 is SNHLY and CDR2 is FYNNEI in the germline V gene. The CDR3 runs to 14 residues. J gave up 0 bases and V 10 bases, and 9 bases lay outside the gene matches. In DNA form, the CDR3 reads TGTGCCACCCTTAACGGGACAGTCTCCTACGAGCAGTACTTC. The encoded protein is CATLNGTVSYEQYF.

This chain links TRBV29-1 with TRBJ1-5; D not resolved. V was pared by 6 bases and J by 0 bases, with 12 bases between. The germline gives CDR1 SQVTM, CDR2 ANQGSEA. The CDR3 runs to 14 residues. In nucleotides, the CDR3 is TGCAGCGTCAAGGACGGGAATAGCAATCAGCCCCAGCATTTT. This gives the protein CSVKDGNSNQPQHF.